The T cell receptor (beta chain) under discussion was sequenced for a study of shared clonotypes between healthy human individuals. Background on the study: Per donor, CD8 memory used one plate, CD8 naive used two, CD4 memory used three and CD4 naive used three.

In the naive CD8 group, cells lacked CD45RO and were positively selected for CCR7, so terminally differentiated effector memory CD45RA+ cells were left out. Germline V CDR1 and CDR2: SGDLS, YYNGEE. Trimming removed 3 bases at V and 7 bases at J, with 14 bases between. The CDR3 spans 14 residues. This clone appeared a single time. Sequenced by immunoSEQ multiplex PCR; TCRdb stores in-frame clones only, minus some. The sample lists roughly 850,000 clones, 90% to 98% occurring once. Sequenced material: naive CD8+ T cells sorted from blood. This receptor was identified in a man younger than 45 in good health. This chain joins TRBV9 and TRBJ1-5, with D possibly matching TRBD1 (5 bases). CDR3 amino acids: CASSDQWGDQPQHF. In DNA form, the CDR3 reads TGTGCCAGCAGCGACCAGTGGGGGGACCAGCCCCAGCATTTT.